The 28 T cell receptor beta chains presented below share a single source sample, sequenced in a study of regulatory T cells in long-lasting Graves disease (dated by TCRdb to about 2021). The time point label corresponds to: newly diagnosed GD, antithyroid drugs for less than 3 months. RNA was extracted from PBMCs in TRIzol for both TCR sequencing and RNA sequencing. Libraries were built with multiplex PCR. The listed sequencing device is Illumina HiSeq 4000. To build TCR beta libraries, CDR3 regions were amplified by Arm-PCR using iRepertoire HTBI primers. In TCRdb, the public reads were trimmed at Q25 with fastp and aligned with MiXCR, with productive beta chains retained. All rows with the same CDR3 protein become a single entry with the most common DNA and genes. The table for this sample lists 400,000 to 500,000 distinct CDR3 sequences; about 15% of them were counted only once. The top ten constitute 15% to 20% of the sample.

Separately, the same data were catalogued under a study of T cells in Graves' hyperthyroidism and ophthalmopathy.

The source material was peripheral blood mononuclear cells (PBMCs), sampled at new diagnosis, from a patient treated with antithyroid drugs. Receptors originate from a woman in her thirties with Graves disease. Donor details come from another sample of the same person, matched by shared clones.

This clonotype was detected many times. This chain's CDR3 is CASSPETIHDEQFF. CDR3 bases: TGTGCCAGCTCACCTGAAACTATTCACGATGAGCAGTTCTTC. The chain joins TRBV18 to TRBJ2-1; D not resolved. The germline CDR1 and CDR2 sequences are KGHSH and LQKENI. V lost 3 bases and J 8 bases, leaving 14 bases between the germline ends. There are 14 residues in the CDR3.

The rearrangement joins TRBV25-1 to TRBJ2-3; the D gene is possibly TRBD2 (6 bases). The germline V gene encodes CDR1 MGHDK and CDR2 SYGVNS. The CDR3 has 16 amino acids. V lost 1 base and J 4 bases, leaving 15 bases between the germline ends. In DNA form, the CDR3 reads TGTGCCAGCAGTGAATGGGGAGGTAGAGGGGCAGATACGCAGTATTTT. It yields the protein CASSEWGGRGADTQYF.

The chain joins TRBV5-5 to TRBJ2-7; D is possibly TRBD1 (6 bases). Germline V CDR1 and CDR2: SGHKS, YYEKEE (reference sequence). Trimming stripped 6 bases from V and 2 bases from J, with 18 bases between. CDR3 length equals 15 residues. The DNA of the CDR3 is TGTGCCAGCACCATGATACAGGGAAAGCCCTACGAGCAGTACTTC. This encodes CASTMIQGKPYEQYF.

The chain recombines TRBV7-2 with TRBJ2-7; 10 positions agree with TRBD2. The CDR3 is made up of 14 amino acids. The ends lost 6 bases at V and 1 base at J; junction bases unmatched: 3. Germline loops: CDR1 SGHTA, CDR2 FQGNSA. Here the CDR3 reads CASRKAGGSYEQYF. The CDR3 bases are TGTGCCAGCAGGAAAGCGGGAGGGTCCTACGAGCAGTACTTC.

This clonotype was seen more than once but under ten times. The chain couples TRBV6-5 to TRBJ2-5; 12 positions agree with TRBD2. This CDR3 contains 17 residues. Germline V gene data show CDR1 as MNHEY and CDR2 as SVGAGI. Trimming at V came to 1 base and at J to 5 bases, leaving 8 bases not matched to a gene. CDR3 in amino acids: CASSYWGTSGRGETQYF. In DNA form, the CDR3 reads TGTGCCAGCAGTTACTGGGGGACTAGCGGGCGGGGGGAGACCCAGTACTTC.

The sample holds many counts of this clonotype. The chain links TRBV6-2 or TRBV6-3 to TRBJ2-3; D may be TRBD2 (6 bases). From germline, CDR1 is MNHEY and CDR2 SVGEGT. This CDR3 spans 17 amino acids. Trimming removed 2 bases from V and 1 base from J, with 16 bases in between. CDR3 sequence: CASSYPLVTGGTDTQYF. The DNA for the CDR3 is TGTGCCAGCAGTTACCCACTAGTCACGGGAGGCACAGATACGCAGTATTTT.

This clonotype has only a few counts. In DNA, the CDR3 is TGCGCCAGCAACCCAGACAGCGGTGGTGAGCAGTTCTTC. The encoded protein is CASNPDSGGEQFF. The chain links TRBV5-1 to TRBJ2-1; TRBD1 or TRBD2 may be the D gene (5 bases each). Looked up from germline, CDR1 is SGHRS and CDR2 is YFSETQ. This CDR3 spans 13 amino acids. V lost 6 bases and J lost 9, with 16 bases in between.

The V call is TRBV27, the J call TRBJ2-1; D is possibly TRBD2 (6 bases). CDR3 length: 14 residues. CDR1 is MNHEY and CDR2 is SMNVEV in the germline V gene (reference sequence). Trimming cost V 6 bases and J 4 bases, with 13 bases left between them. The CDR3 nucleotides read TGTGCCAGCAGAAAGGGAGGAGGGTACAATGAGCAGTTCTTC. This encodes CASRKGGGYNEQFF.

To note about this clonotype: A much more abundant neighbour one base away suggests this may be a read error. The V call is TRBV5-6, the J call TRBJ2-2, with D unclear. Germline V gene lookup returns CDR1 SGHDT and CDR2 YYEEEE. Between the trimmed V and J ends, which lost 2 bases and 3 bases, there was a span of 8 bases. The length of the CDR3 is 14 residues. DNA for the CDR3: TGTGCCAGCAGCTTTAAACTCGACACCGGGGAGCTGTTTTTT. It codes for CASSFKLDTGELFF.

At least ten counts were recorded for this clonotype. The V gene is TRBV20-1, the J gene TRBJ2-7; 11 bases align to TRBD2. The CDR3 is 14 residues long. The V and J ends lost 4 bases and 2 bases, in that order; junction bases with no gene match: 4. Germline loops: CDR1 DFQATT, CDR2 SNEGSKA (reference sequence). CDR3 loop: CSATLAGDPYEQYF. The CDR3 DNA reads TGCAGTGCTACACTAGCGGGAGACCCCTACGAGCAGTACTTC.

Worth noting for this clonotype: A much larger clone differs from this one at a single base, so this may be a read error. This sequence joins TRBV12-3 or TRBV12-4 and TRBJ2-2; TRBD1 agrees at 10 bases. V was pared by 5 bases and J by 4 bases, with 7 bases of the junction left unmatched. CDR3 size: 16 residues. Here the CDR3 reads CASSTGTGVGTGELFF. The DNA of the CDR3 is TGTGCCAGCAGTACCGGGACAGGGGTTGGCACCGGGGAGCTGTTTTTT.

This clonotype was seen more than once but under ten times. V is TRBV4-1 and J is TRBJ2-1; 8 bases match TRBD1. Unmatched junction bases numbered 13, after V lost 0 bases and J lost 12 bases. CDR3 length: 16 residues. Germline assignment: CDR1 MGHRA and CDR2 YSYEKL. As DNA, the CDR3 is TGCGCCAGCAGCCAAGAAAGCCGGACAGGGATGAGGGGGCAGTTCTTC. Encoded protein: CASSQESRTGMRGQFF.

This clonotype was seen at least ten times. The chain employs TRBV20-1 and TRBJ1-4, with TRBD1 identical over 8 bases. V shed 3 bases and J 8 bases; nucleotides not matched to a gene: 5. The length of the CDR3 is 13 residues. Germline V gene lookup returns CDR1 DFQATT and CDR2 SNEGSKA (reference sequence). The CDR3 region has the DNA TGCAGTGCTAGGACAGGGGTTGGCGAAAAACTGTTTTTT. This gives the protein CSARTGVGEKLFF.

This clonotype was picked up a small number of times. The chain employs TRBV7-9 and TRBJ1-2; the D gene is possibly TRBD1 (6 bases). The germline gives CDR1 SEHNR, CDR2 FQNEAQ (reference sequence). The CDR3 is made up of 17 amino acids. The germline V and J ends were trimmed by 5 bases and 3 bases, with 22 bases remaining between them. CDR3: CASSPWDTSVSYYGYTF. The CDR3 DNA reads as TGTGCCAGCAGCCCTTGGGACACGTCGGTCTCATACTATGGCTACACCTTC.

This clonotype came up many times. The chain employs TRBV12-3 or TRBV12-4 and TRBJ2-1; TRBD2 agrees at 14 bases. The CDR3 extends over 16 amino acids. Trimming took 6 bases from V and 3 from J; bases not matched to a gene: 4. The CDR3 loop reads CASRGLAGVVYNEQFF. DNA of the CDR3: TGTGCCAGCAGGGGACTAGCGGGAGTCGTCTACAATGAGCAGTTCTTC.

This clonotype occurred a few times. The genes are TRBV12-3 or TRBV12-4 and TRBJ1-2; the D gene is possibly TRBD1 (5 bases). Trimming took off 0 bases at V and 0 bases at J, with 11 bases between the two ends. The CDR3 runs to 16 residues. The CDR3 region has the DNA TGTGCCAGCAGTTTAGCAGGGGAAGGAGCTAACTATGGCTACACCTTC. It is translated as CASSLAGEGANYGYTF.

This clonotype has at least ten counts. The J gene is TRBJ2-7, the V gene TRBV5-1; the match to TRBD2 covers 11 bases. This CDR3 has 15 residues. Unmatched junction bases numbered 3, after V lost 0 bases and J lost 4 bases. The germline V gene encodes CDR1 SGHRS and CDR2 YFSETQ. CDR3 region: CASSLGLAGIYEQYF. The DNA of the CDR3 is TGCGCCAGCAGCTTGGGACTAGCGGGAATTTACGAGCAGTACTTC.

The chain joins TRBV6-5 to TRBJ2-1; the D gene is possibly TRBD1 (6 bases). With 2 bases removed from V and 5 bases from J, the gap between germline ends came to 13 bases. The V gene's germline CDR1 is MNHEY and CDR2 SVGAGI. The CDR3 is 15 residues long. This CDR3 reads CASSYLGQSNNEQFF. CDR3 DNA: TGTGCCAGCAGTTACCTGGGACAATCAAACAATGAGCAGTTCTTC.

This clonotype was picked up one time. This sequence joins TRBV27 and TRBJ1-1; 7 nucleotides line up with TRBD1. The CDR3 contains 16 residues. Germline lookup yields CDR1 MNHEY and CDR2 SMNVEV (reference sequence). With 5 bases clipped from V and 4 bases from J, the junction kept 13 bases outside the gene matches. DNA of the CDR3: TGTGCCAGCAGTCGGAGGACAGGTCAGGTCGGCACTGAAGCTTTCTTT. Translating gives CASSRRTGQVGTEAFF.

This clonotype has only a few counts. The J gene is TRBJ1-2, the V gene TRBV20-1; D is ambiguous. The CDR3 consists of 10 residues. The V end was cut by 7 bases, the J end by 5 bases, with 8 bases between. CDR1 is DFQATT and CDR2 is SNEGSKA in the germline V gene (reference sequence). The CDR3 sequence: CSVKKYGYTF. CDR3 in DNA: TGCAGTGTTAAGAAGTATGGCTACACCTTC.

This clonotype was detected many times. The chain joins TRBV5-1 to TRBJ2-1; D uncertain. Germline CDR1 is SGHRS and CDR2 is YFSETQ. The CDR3 loop spans 14 amino acids. V was trimmed by 0 bases and J by 4 bases, leaving 8 bases between them. CDR3: CASSLGVTYNEQFF. Written as DNA, the CDR3 is TGCGCCAGCAGCTTGGGGGTCACGTACAATGAGCAGTTCTTC.

Comment on this clonotype: This sequence may be a read error, since a much larger clone differs from it by one base. The rearrangement uses TRBV30 and TRBJ2-5; D may correspond to TRBD1 or TRBD2 (5 bases each). The CDR3 is 14 amino acids. Trimming stripped 4 bases from V and 2 bases from J, with 14 bases between. Germline V gene sequence: CDR1 GTSNPN, CDR2 SVGIG (reference sequence). This chain's CDR3 is CAWIRGPLQETQYF. In nucleotides, the CDR3 is TGTGCCTGGATCCGGGGCCCCCTACAAGAGACCCAGTACTTC.

This clonotype was counted at least ten times. The chain carries TRBV6-1 and TRBJ2-5, with D perhaps given as TRBD1 or TRBD2 (5 bases each). There are 13 residues in the CDR3. V was pared by 7 bases and J by 1 base, with 10 bases between. Germline lookup yields CDR1 MNHNS and CDR2 SASEGT. The CDR3 is CASNPGSQETQYF. As DNA, the CDR3 is TGTGCCAGCAACCCAGGGAGCCAAGAGACCCAGTACTTC.

This clonotype was detected many times. The chain combines TRBV7-3 with TRBJ2-1, with D possibly being TRBD1 or TRBD2 (5 bases each). This CDR3 contains 20 residues. Germline V CDR1 and CDR2: SGHTA, FQGTGA. V was clipped by 4 bases and J by 3 bases, with 28 bases between them. CDR3: CASSSPRGSPAVASYNEQFF. CDR3 bases: TGTGCCAGCAGCTCTCCCCGGGGCAGTCCGGCGGTAGCGAGCTACAATGAGCAGTTCTTC.

This clonotype was counted at least ten times. J is TRBJ2-3 and V is TRBV7-8; D possibly matches TRBD1 or TRBD2 (5 bases each). The CDR3 has 15 amino acids. Germline CDR1 and CDR2: SGHVS and FQNEAQ. Trimming stripped 0 bases from V and 4 bases from J, with 11 bases between. The CDR3 is CASSLARRGADTQYF. The CDR3, as DNA: TGTGCCAGCAGCTTAGCGAGACGAGGGGCAGATACGCAGTATTTT.

This clonotype was found many times. The V call is TRBV5-1, the J call TRBJ2-7, with D possibly called TRBD1 or TRBD2 (5 bases each). CDR3 length: 14 residues. Per germline, CDR1 SGHRS and CDR2 YFSETQ. Trimming removed 7 bases at V and 3 bases at J, with 17 bases between. The CDR3 region is CASSDASGGYEQYF. CDR3 sequence (DNA): TGCGCCAGCTCCGATGCCTCTGGGGGCTACGAGCAGTACTTC.

In this sample, this clonotype turned up a few times. This chain links TRBV19 with TRBJ2-7; 8 bases map to TRBD2. Germline V lookup: CDR1 LNHDA, CDR2 SQIVND (reference sequence). V shed 2 bases and J 6 bases; nucleotides not matched to a gene: 9. CDR3 length: 15 amino acids. In DNA form, the CDR3 reads TGTGCCAGTAGTATATACAGCGGGAGTCTCACCGAGCAGTACTTC. Residues: CASSIYSGSLTEQYF.

Many counts were recorded for this clonotype. The rearrangement links TRBV12-3 or TRBV12-4 to TRBJ1-5, with unresolved D. The CDR3 has 14 amino acids. V was trimmed by 4 bases and J by 5 bases, leaving 12 bases between them. Here the CDR3 DNA reads TGTGCCAGCAGTTCCACACCTGGGCATCAGCCCCAGCATTTT. Translated: CASSSTPGHQPQHF.